A single sample gave rise to the 11 T cell receptor beta chains below, sequenced in a study of CD8+CD57+ T cells in acquired aplastic anemia. Genomic DNA served as template for TCR beta VDJ and CDR3 profiling. TCRdb itself ran the reads through MiXCR, one entry per CDR3 protein. The sample contains 400,000 to 450,000 distinct CDR3 sequences, about two thirds of which appear only once. Sequencing used sorted CD4+, CD8+, or CD8+CD57+ T cells (not recorded which) from PBMCs. All receptors derive from a human donor in good health, serving as a control.

Comments on this clonotype: Germline is not matched at one junction end, which may reflect a read error. The CDR3 coding sequence is TGTGCTAGTGGTTCCGGGACAGGCGGGGGTGAGCAGTCCTTC. Amino acid sequence: CASGSGTGGGEQSF. The chain is built from TRBV12-5 and TRBJ2-1; tentatively, D is TRBD1 (8 bases). The CDR3 totals 14 residues. CDR1 is LGHNT, CDR2 FRNRAP, per germline.

CDR3: CASSLRVGDLDTQYF. The CDR3 DNA reads TGCGCCAGCAGCTTGCGTGTCGGGGACCTAGATACGCAGTATTTT. The rearrangement uses TRBV5-1 and TRBJ2-3; D may correspond to TRBD1 or TRBD2 (5 bases each). The CDR3 has 15 residues. CDR1 SGHRS and CDR2 YFSETQ come from the germline V gene. V lost 1 base and J 5 bases, leaving 14 bases between the germline ends.

The rearrangement uses TRBV9 and TRBJ2-3, with D perhaps TRBD2 (7 bases). Trimming stripped 4 bases from V and 5 bases from J, with 17 bases between. Germline loops: CDR1 SGDLS, CDR2 YYNGEE. The CDR3 consists of 15 residues. The CDR3 reads CASSPSRGGIDTQYF. As DNA, the CDR3 is TGTGCCAGCAGCCCGAGTAGGGGGGGCATAGATACGCAGTATTTT.

This clonotype showed up just once. The gene calls are TRBV18 and TRBJ2-7, with D hard to call. This CDR3 contains 10 residues. Trimming removed 1 base at V and 9 bases at J, with 4 bases between. Per germline, CDR1 KGHSH and CDR2 LQKENI. DNA of the CDR3: TGTGCCAGCTCACCACGCGGGCAGTACTTC. Translation: CASSPRGQYF.

Remarks on this clonotype: Germline and junction disagree at one end, which may indicate a read error. The chain links TRBV7-6 to TRBJ1-1; possibly TRBD1 for D (5 bases). The CDR3 spans 13 residues. Germline CDR1 is SGHVS and CDR2 is FNYEAQ. This chain's CDR3 is CAGSLSWGKEAFF. The CDR3 DNA reads TGTGCCGGCAGCTTAAGCTGGGGGAAAGAGGCTTTCTTT.

This clonotype was detected ten times or more. The chain recombines TRBV29-1 with TRBJ2-5; D gene unclear. With 5 bases removed from V and 4 bases from J, the gap between germline ends came to 17 bases. The CDR3 contains 14 residues. Per the germline V gene, CDR1 is SQVTM and CDR2 is ANQGSEA. CDR3 bases: TGCAGCGTTCTTAAGTGGGTAGGGCGAGAGACCCAGTACTTC. Residues: CSVLKWVGRETQYF.

The J gene is TRBJ2-7, the V gene TRBV9; 7 bases fit TRBD1. The CDR3 extends over 15 amino acids. Germline CDR1 is SGDLS and CDR2 is YYNGEE. J lost 11 bases, V lost 4 bases, and 18 bases had no gene match. The CDR3 region is CASSLVTGTDYNEYF. CDR3 coding DNA: TGTGCCAGCAGCTTAGTTACCGGGACAGACTACAATGAGTACTTC.

This chain uses TRBV24-1 with TRBJ2-7, with TRBD2 matching 7 bases. Unmatched junction bases numbered 8, after V lost 4 bases and J lost 6 bases. CDR3 length: 14 amino acids. Germline CDR1 is KGHDR and CDR2 is SFDVKD. The CDR3 nucleotides read TGTGCCACCAGTGACGGGGAGGGATGGGGCGAGCAGTACTTC. This encodes CATSDGEGWGEQYF.

This chain connects TRBV7-6 to TRBJ1-2; a weak D match, TRBD1 (5 bases). CDR1 SGHVS and CDR2 FNYEAQ come from the germline V gene. V lost 4 bases to trimming and J lost 5 bases, with 14 bases between them. This CDR3 has 14 residues. The CDR3 protein is CASSSSGTAYGYTF. CDR3 sequence (DNA): TGTGCCAGCAGCTCCTCCGGGACCGCTTATGGCTACACCTTC.

This clonotype was found many times. The chain combines TRBV3-1 with TRBJ1-5; D not certain. Germline V lookup: CDR1 LGHDT, CDR2 YNNKEL (reference sequence). V was shortened by 1 base and J by 10 bases, with 11 bases between the two germline ends. CDR3 size: 13 residues. The CDR3 here is CASSQASGRPQHF. The CDR3 DNA reads TGTGCCAGCAGCCAAGCTTCGGGGAGACCCCAGCATTTT.

In regard to this clonotype: A junction end diverges from the germline sequence, so it may reflect a read error. This chain links TRBV3-1 with TRBJ1-1, with a weak D call TRBD1 (6 bases). Germline lookup yields CDR1 LGHDT and CDR2 YNNKEL (reference sequence). The length of the CDR3 is 15 residues. The CDR3 DNA sequence: TGTGCCAGCAGCCACCGACCATCGGGGGACACTGAAACTTTCTTT. Translating it yields CASSHRPSGDTETFF.